This T cell receptor beta chain was sequenced during a study of shared clonotypes between healthy human individuals. Several immunoSEQ 96-well plates shared each subset's DNA, each plate a replicate. Clones were sequenced by immunoSEQ multiplex PCR, and TCRdb holds only the in-frame ones, with some missing. The sample includes over a million clones, approximately 80% of them seen just once. V shed 6 bases and J 2 bases; nucleotides not matched to a gene: 4. Germline CDR1 and CDR2: SNHLY and FYNNEI. CDR3 length: 14 amino acids. The sample consisted of memory CD4+ T cells from PBMCs. The subset is: CD45RA-negative fraction. The sequence was obtained from a man aged 18 to 29 in good health. Some clones in this sample may be carry-over from other donors' samples. This chain joins TRBV2 and TRBJ2-7; TRBD2 aligns across 10 bases. The CDR3 spells CASSGTSVAYEQYF. CDR3 in DNA: TGTGCCAGCAGCGGGACTAGCGTAGCCTACGAGCAGTACTTC.